The next 20 T cell receptor beta chains were all read from a single sample in a study of shared clonotypes between healthy human individuals. CD45RO-negative, CCR7-positively selected cells formed the naive CD8 fraction, excluding terminally differentiated effector memory CD45RA+ cells. This table comes from immunoSEQ multiplex PCR, and its TCRdb copy is limited to in-frame clones, with some not included. This table holds millions of clones, just under 95% found once. Sample: naive CD8+ T cells sorted from blood. Receptor source: a man aged 18 to 30 in good health.

A single count supports this clone. The chain joins TRBV9 to TRBJ1-5; no reliable D call. Germline V gene lookup returns CDR1 SGDLS and CDR2 YYNGEE. This CDR3 has 13 residues. With 3 bases removed from V and 1 base from J, the gap between germline ends came to 5 bases. The CDR3 DNA is TGTGCCAGCAGCGCCGACAGCAATCAGCCCCAGCATTTT. It specifies CASSADSNQPQHF. Together with reference TRBV9 and TRBJ1-5, the CDR3 gives the full variable domain: DSGVTQTPKHLITATGQRVTLRCSPRSGDLSVYWYQQSLDQGLQFLIQYYNGEERAKGNILERFSAQQFPDLHSELNLSSLELGDSALYFCASSADSNQPQHFGDGTRLSIL.

This chain links TRBV30 with TRBJ2-5; TRBD2 is a possible D gene (5 bases). The CDR3 is 14 amino acids. V lost 4 bases to trimming and J lost 4 bases, with 16 bases between them. The germline gives CDR1 GTSNPN, CDR2 SVGIG (reference sequence). CDR3 coding DNA: TGTGCCTGGACCAAGCGGAGCGATGGAGAGACCCAGTACTTC. It encodes CAWTKRSDGETQYF.

The chain uses TRBV9 and TRBJ2-5; possibly TRBD1 or TRBD2 for D (6 bases each). Germline loops: CDR1 SGDLS, CDR2 YYNGEE. V was shortened by 0 bases and J by 5 bases, with 17 bases between the two germline ends. This CDR3 has 16 residues. CDR3 sequence reads: CASSVGVRGGMETQYF. CDR3 sequence (DNA): TGTGCCAGCAGCGTAGGAGTCAGAGGGGGGATGGAGACCCAGTACTTC.

On this clone itself: Distinct nucleotide sequences in the sample also encode this CDR3. The genes are TRBV4-1 and TRBJ2-7, with 7 bases fitting TRBD1. The V and J ends lost 1 base and 0 bases, in that order; junction bases with no gene match: 3. Looked up from germline, CDR1 is MGHRA and CDR2 is YSYEKL. This CDR3 is 15 amino acids long. CDR3 residues: CASSQGQGSSYEQYF. The CDR3 DNA follows: TGCGCCAGCAGCCAAGGACAGGGATCCTCCTACGAGCAGTACTTC.

This chain connects TRBV28 to TRBJ1-6; D is perhaps TRBD1 (6 bases). V lost 6 bases and J 8 bases, leaving 17 bases between the germline ends. Germline V CDR1 and CDR2: MDHEN, SYDVKM. CDR3 length: 15 residues. DNA for the CDR3: TGTGCCAGCAGCCCTCAAGGGGGTGGGCATTCACCCCTCCACTTT. Translating gives CASSPQGGGHSPLHF.

In its sample, this clone was seen once. Other DNA variants within this sample encode the same CDR3. The V and J genes are TRBV29-1 and TRBJ2-7; D tentatively fits TRBD1 or TRBD2 (5 bases each). Germline lookup yields CDR1 SQVTM and CDR2 ANQGSEA. The CDR3 covers 12 residues. V dropped 6 bases and J dropped 0 bases, with 9 bases sitting between them. The CDR3 nucleotides are TGCAGCGTAGGGGACCCCTCCTACGAGCAGTACTTC. Amino acids: CSVGDPSYEQYF.

The chain couples TRBV7-3 to TRBJ2-3; a possible D gene is TRBD1 (6 bases). CDR3 size: 15 residues. Germline CDR1 is SGHTA and CDR2 is FQGTGA. V was trimmed by 5 bases and J by 2 bases, leaving 14 bases between them. Here the CDR3 reads CASSRATGLTDTQYF. As DNA, the CDR3 is TGTGCCAGCAGCCGTGCGACAGGACTCACAGATACGCAGTATTTT.

This clone was detected only once. This rearrangement joins TRBV11-2 to TRBJ2-3; TRBD2 matches 9 bases. V lost 4 bases to trimming and J lost 3 bases; unmatched junction nucleotides: 11. CDR1 SGHAT and CDR2 FQNNGV come from the germline V gene. CDR3 size: 17 residues. The CDR3 protein is CASSYPGSGGATDTQYF. The CDR3 DNA reads TGTGCCAGCAGCTACCCGGGTAGCGGGGGAGCAACAGATACGCAGTATTTT.

The CDR3 sequence is CASSLLGLRLAGFETQYF. For the CDR3, the DNA is TGTGCCAGCAGTTTATTAGGGCTTCGGCTAGCGGGGTTCGAGACCCAGTACTTC. V and J are TRBV27 and TRBJ2-5, with 9 positions matching TRBD2. The germline CDR1 and CDR2 sequences are MNHEY and SMNVEV (reference sequence). This CDR3 has 18 amino acids. V gave up 1 base and J gave up 5 bases; unmatched junction bases: 14.

The chain is built from TRBV11-2 and TRBJ2-2; either TRBD1 or TRBD2 may supply D (5 bases each). V shed 5 bases and J shed 4 bases, with 11 bases lying between them. CDR1 and CDR2 from the germline V gene are SGHAT and FQNNGV. The CDR3 covers 14 residues. For the CDR3, the DNA is TGTGCCAGCAGCCTTGGGACGGCCACCGGGGAGCTGTTTTTT. It yields the protein CASSLGTATGELFF.

This clone was detected once. The CDR3 DNA reads TGCGCCAGCAGCGACGTAACAGAAAGAAACTACGAGCAGTACTTC. Its translation: CASSDVTERNYEQYF. V and J are TRBV5-1 and TRBJ2-7; the D is unclear. Germline V gene data show CDR1 as SGHRS and CDR2 as YFSETQ. Trimming took 4 bases from V and 3 from J, leaving 17 bases between them. The CDR3 is 15 residues long.

The V gene is TRBV7-9, the J gene TRBJ2-1, with 8 bases aligning to TRBD2. The germline V gene encodes CDR1 SEHNR and CDR2 FQNEAQ (reference sequence). The CDR3 loop spans 18 amino acids. With V trimmed by 0 bases and J by 2 bases, 9 bases remained unmatched. The CDR3 DNA reads as TGTGCCAGCAGCTTAGCCCCTATACGGGAGGGCCCCTACAATGAGCAGTTCTTC. It codes for CASSLAPIREGPYNEQFF.

The chain joins TRBV9 to TRBJ2-2, with D possibly matching TRBD1 (6 bases). The CDR3 has 16 amino acids. The V and J ends lost 3 bases and 1 base respectively, with 13 bases between them. CDR1 is SGDLS, CDR2 YYNGEE, per germline. CDR3 region: CASSGTLTGNTGELFF. The CDR3, as DNA: TGTGCCAGCAGCGGAACCTTGACAGGGAACACCGGGGAGCTGTTTTTT.

The rearrangement joins TRBV7-9 to TRBJ2-5; 14 bases are a match to TRBD2. The CDR3 is made up of 15 amino acids. Germline CDR1 is SEHNR and CDR2 is FQNEAQ (reference sequence). J was trimmed by 5 bases and V by 1 base; bases with no gene match: 0. This CDR3 reads CASSLGTSGGETQYF. As DNA, the CDR3 is TGTGCCAGCAGCTTAGGGACTAGCGGGGGGGAGACCCAGTACTTC.

The rearrangement links TRBV7-9 to TRBJ1-6; D is uncertain. Trimming stripped 6 bases from V and 5 bases from J, with 11 bases between. The CDR3 is 14 residues long. The germline gives CDR1 SEHNR, CDR2 FQNEAQ (reference sequence). The CDR3, as DNA: TGTGCCAGCAGTCCTCAGTGGGATAATTCACCCCTCCACTTT. Protein sequence: CASSPQWDNSPLHF.

Points on this clone: The sample contains more than one DNA sequence encoding this CDR3. The J gene is TRBJ2-1, the V gene TRBV6-5, with unresolved D. The CDR3 sequence is 13 residues long. V was pared by 3 bases and J by 4 bases, with 7 bases between. Germline-derived CDR1 and CDR2 are MNHEY and SVGAGI. DNA for the CDR3: TGTGCCAGCAGTTATCGGGCTTACAATGAGCAGTTCTTC. Protein sequence: CASSYRAYNEQFF.

The chain carries TRBV6-5 and TRBJ2-1, with D perhaps being TRBD1 or TRBD2 (5 bases each). This CDR3 has 13 amino acids. V was pared by 2 bases and J by 8 bases, with 10 bases between. Germline assignment: CDR1 MNHEY and CDR2 SVGAGI. The CDR3 sequence is CASSYAGDDEQFF. DNA for the CDR3: TGTGCCAGCAGTTACGCCGGGGACGATGAGCAGTTCTTC.

The chain has TRBV11-1 and TRBJ2-5; D is ambiguous. The J call is doubtful: the DNA matches TRBJ2-7 better. From germline, CDR1 is SGHAT and CDR2 FQDESV (reference sequence). The CDR3 totals 13 residues. CDR3 in DNA: TGTGCCAGCAGCTTAGAGCCCCGGTACGAGCAGTACTTC. Translated, it gives CASSLEPRYEQYF.

This chain uses TRBV25-1 with TRBJ1-2, with TRBD1 matching over 7 bases. Germline values: CDR1 MGHDK, CDR2 SYGVNS. The CDR3 has 14 amino acids. V shed 2 bases and J 8 bases; nucleotides not matched to a gene: 8. CDR3 coding DNA: TGTGCCAGCAGTGAAGTAGGGACAGCATGGGGCTACACCTTC. Translating gives CASSEVGTAWGYTF.

For this clone: The same CDR3 can be traced to other DNA sequences in this sample. The V gene is TRBV4-1, the J gene TRBJ2-7; D possibly uses TRBD1 or TRBD2 (5 bases each). The length of the CDR3 is 15 residues. V was trimmed by 1 base and J by 0 bases, leaving 10 bases between them. Germline V gene lookup returns CDR1 MGHRA and CDR2 YSYEKL. CDR3 in amino acids: CASSQGSGTSYEQYF. The CDR3 region has the DNA TGCGCCAGCAGCCAAGGGTCCGGGACCTCCTACGAGCAGTACTTC.